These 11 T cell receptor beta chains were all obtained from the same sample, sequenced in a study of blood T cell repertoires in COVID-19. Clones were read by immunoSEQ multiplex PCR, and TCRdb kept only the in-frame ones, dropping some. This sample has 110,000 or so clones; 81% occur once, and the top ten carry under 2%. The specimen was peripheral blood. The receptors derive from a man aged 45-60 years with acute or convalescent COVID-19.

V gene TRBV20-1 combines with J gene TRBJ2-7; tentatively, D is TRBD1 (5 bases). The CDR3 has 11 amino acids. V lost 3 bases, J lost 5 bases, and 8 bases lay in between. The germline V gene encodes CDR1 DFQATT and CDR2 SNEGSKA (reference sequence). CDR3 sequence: CSASAGHEQYF. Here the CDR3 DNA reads TGCAGTGCTAGTGCAGGGCACGAGCAGTACTTC.

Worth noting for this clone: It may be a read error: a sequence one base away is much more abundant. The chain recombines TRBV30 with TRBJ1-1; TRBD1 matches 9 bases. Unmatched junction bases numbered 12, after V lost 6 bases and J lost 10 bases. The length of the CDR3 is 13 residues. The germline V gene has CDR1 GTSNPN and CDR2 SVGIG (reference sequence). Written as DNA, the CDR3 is TGTGCCTGCATACGAGTCCAGGACAGGGGAGCTTTCTTT. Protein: CACIRVQDRGAFF.

The DNA of the CDR3 is TGTGCCAGCAGTTACCCCCGGGACAGGGAGGAGACCCAGTACTTC. This sequence encodes CASSYPRDREETQYF. The chain joins TRBV6-2 or TRBV6-3 to TRBJ2-5, with TRBD1 matching 9 bases. V dropped 2 bases and J dropped 5; count of bases not matched to a gene: 6. The germline CDR1 and CDR2 sequences are MNHEY and SVGEGT. The CDR3 consists of 15 residues.

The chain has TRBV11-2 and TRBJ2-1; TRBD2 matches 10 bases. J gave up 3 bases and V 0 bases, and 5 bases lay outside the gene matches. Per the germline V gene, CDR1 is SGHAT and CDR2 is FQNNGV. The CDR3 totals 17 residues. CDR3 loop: CASSLDLERGGYNEQFF. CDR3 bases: TGTGCCAGCAGCTTAGATCTTGAGCGGGGGGGCTACAATGAGCAGTTCTTC.

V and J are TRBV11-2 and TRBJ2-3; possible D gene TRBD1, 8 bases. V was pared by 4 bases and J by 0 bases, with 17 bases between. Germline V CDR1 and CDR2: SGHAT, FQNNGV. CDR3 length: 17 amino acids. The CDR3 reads CASSYTGGGFSTDTQYF. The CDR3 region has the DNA TGTGCCAGCAGCTACACAGGGGGAGGGTTTAGCACAGATACGCAGTATTTT.

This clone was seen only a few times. DNA of the CDR3: TGTGCCAGCAGCTTAGCGGGGACAGGACATCAGCCCCAGCATTTT. This gives the protein CASSLAGTGHQPQHF. The chain couples TRBV7-9 to TRBJ1-5; TRBD1 matches 8 bases. The V and J ends lost 0 bases and 5 bases, in that order; junction bases with no gene match: 3. This CDR3 is built from 15 residues. Germline V CDR1 and CDR2: SEHNR, FQNEAQ (reference sequence).

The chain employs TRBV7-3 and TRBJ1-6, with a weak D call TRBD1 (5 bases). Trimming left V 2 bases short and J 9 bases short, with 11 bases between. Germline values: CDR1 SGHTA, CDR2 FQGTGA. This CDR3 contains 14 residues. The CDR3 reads CASSLGGDGSPLHF. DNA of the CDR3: TGTGCCAGCAGCTTAGGGGGGGACGGTTCACCCCTCCACTTT.

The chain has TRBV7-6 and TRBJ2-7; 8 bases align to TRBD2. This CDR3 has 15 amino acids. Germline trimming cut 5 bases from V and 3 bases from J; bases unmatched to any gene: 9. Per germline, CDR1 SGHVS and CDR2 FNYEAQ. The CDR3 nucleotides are TGTGCCAGCAGCCCGGGGGGGCGGGGGCTCTACGAGCAGTACTTC. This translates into CASSPGGRGLYEQYF.

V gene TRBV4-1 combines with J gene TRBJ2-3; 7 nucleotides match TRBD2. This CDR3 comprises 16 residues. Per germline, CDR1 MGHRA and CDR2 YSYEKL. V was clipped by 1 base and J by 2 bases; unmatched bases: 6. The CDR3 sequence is CASSQVWLADTDTQYF. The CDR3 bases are TGCGCCAGCAGCCAAGTGTGGCTAGCGGACACAGATACGCAGTATTTT.

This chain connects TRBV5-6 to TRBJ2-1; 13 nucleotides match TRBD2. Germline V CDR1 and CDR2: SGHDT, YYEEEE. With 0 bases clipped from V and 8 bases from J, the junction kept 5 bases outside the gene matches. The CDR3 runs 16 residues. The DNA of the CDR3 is TGTGCCAGCAGCTTGGCCATTGGACTAGCGGGGGATGAGCAGTTCTTC. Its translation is CASSLAIGLAGDEQFF.

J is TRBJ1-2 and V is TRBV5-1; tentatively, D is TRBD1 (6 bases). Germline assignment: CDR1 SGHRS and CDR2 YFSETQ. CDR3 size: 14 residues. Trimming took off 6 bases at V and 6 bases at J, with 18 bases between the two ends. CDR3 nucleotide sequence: TGCGCCAGCACACCACAGGGTGTACAGGATGGCTACACCTTC. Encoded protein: CASTPQGVQDGYTF.